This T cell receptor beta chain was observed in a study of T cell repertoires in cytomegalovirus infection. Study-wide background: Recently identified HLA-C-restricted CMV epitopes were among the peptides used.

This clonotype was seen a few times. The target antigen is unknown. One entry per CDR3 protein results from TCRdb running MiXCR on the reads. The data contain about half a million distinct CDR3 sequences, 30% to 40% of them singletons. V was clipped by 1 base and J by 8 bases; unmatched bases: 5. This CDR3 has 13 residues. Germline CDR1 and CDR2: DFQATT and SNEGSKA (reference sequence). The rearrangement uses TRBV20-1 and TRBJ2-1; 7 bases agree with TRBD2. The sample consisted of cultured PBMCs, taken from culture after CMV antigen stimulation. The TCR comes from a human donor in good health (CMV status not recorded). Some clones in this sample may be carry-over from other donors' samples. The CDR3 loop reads CSARVAGVDEQFF. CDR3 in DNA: TGCAGTGCTAGAGTCGCGGGAGTCGATGAGCAGTTCTTC.